This record looks at one T cell receptor (beta chain) sequence and its context. What it binds is not known. The data derive from a study of response to subunit inactivated influenza vaccine. Findings and limits, study-wide: Authors proposed each seasonal influenza vaccination draws in few new T cells.

TCRdb processed the RT-PCR reads anew with MiXCR; each CDR3 protein has one entry. The sample lists roughly 700,000 distinct CDR3 sequences; 15% to 18% were seen once. This CDR3 is 15 amino acids long. With 3 bases removed from V and 2 bases from J, the gap between germline ends came to 12 bases. The germline CDR1 and CDR2 sequences are SGHTA and FQGNSA. This receptor was identified in a man aged 50-59 years who received an inactivated influenza vaccine. Specimen: PBMCs from blood, collected about 12 days after vaccination. The chain carries TRBV7-2 and TRBJ2-3; TRBD2 might be the D (6 bases). This CDR3 is CASSFTGEFTDTQYF. The CDR3 nucleotides read TGTGCCAGCAGCTTCACGGGGGAGTTCACAGATACGCAGTATTTT. Full variable domain (outside the CDR3, taken from reference TRBV7-2 and TRBJ2-3): GAGVSQSPSNKVTEKGKDVELRCDPISGHTALYWYRQSLGQGLEFLIYFQGNSAPDKSGLPSDRFSAERTGGSVSTLTIQRTQQEDSAVYLCASSFTGEFTDTQYFGPGTRLTVL.